Given below is one T cell receptor beta chain in context. The clone's antigen remains unknown. Base qualities are not recorded, but no much larger clone differs from it by a single base. These data are taken from a study of blood T cell repertoires in COVID-19 (dated by TCRdb to 2018 to 2020). Background on the whole study: Samples from collaborators originated in the United States, Italy and Spain and spanned both the acute and convalescent phases of COVID-19. The repertoires were released in a freely available public database intended as a resource for research on the immune response to SARS-CoV-2. The sample metadata nearly always contained a de-identified subject ID, COVID-19 status, age in years and sex. Deeply sampled blood TCRbeta repertoires from subjects exposed to, actively infected with, or recovered from COVID-19 were included in the dataset. The samples were drawn from two sources: the first 160 participants of the ongoing ImmuneRACE study, and 1,254 subjects contributed by 6 global collaborators. Where HLA class I and class II types were available, the types were taken from metadata supplied by the sample provider, not from assay-based typing. The prospective study material was composed of cDNA or gDNA derived from T cells, B-cell-depleted T cells, or PBMCs.

Participants in the prospective study were enrolled through a virtual design, were aged 18 to 89 years, and lived in about two dozen United States geographic areas. In the prospective study, participants were assigned to cohorts based on the clinical history participants reported in a screening survey and a study questionnaire. ImmuneRACE Cohort 3 recovered participants were defined by two consecutive negative NP/OP PCR tests, healthcare professional clearance, or symptom resolution. In the prospective study, whole blood, serum and a nasopharyngeal or oropharyngeal swab were collected from each participant by mobile phlebotomists. Over a roughly two-month period, participants in the prospective study had the option of providing additional blood draws and questionnaires. Before DNA extraction, prospective study blood samples were shipped either frozen or at room temperature. TCRbeta CDR3 regions were amplified from genomic DNA using the immunoSEQ Assay, a bias-controlled multiplex PCR. As for how the authors treated the data: The number of nucleated cells in each sample was estimated from the amplification of reference gene primers within the assay. To quantify the absolute abundance of each unique TCRbeta CDR3 rearrangement, sequence reads were collapsed and filtered. For each sample, productive Simpson clonality was calculated as the square root of Simpson's diversity index over productive rearrangements. TCRdb limited this immuneACCESS table to in-frame rearrangements with V and J called. A share of clones is missing; checked studies link under half to unresolved V genes, and the rest is unexplained. Clone size and the V and J calls come from that table; the DNA yielded D and trimming. Here the sample has fewer than 400,000 clones; about 87% occur a single time. 8% to 9.5% of the sample comes from the top ten.

The trim is 7 bases for V and 3 bases for J, with a gap of 15 bases between the germline ends. From the cysteine through the phenylalanine, the CDR3 covers 15 amino acids. The kept DNA is CDR3 alone, 45 bases in frame from the first base. The germline V gene encodes CDR1 SNHLY and CDR2 FYNNEI. Overall results and qualifications from the work: The amount of clinical and demographic metadata varied by source and participant and was provided uncurated.

Sequencing was done on a sample of PBMCs or T cells enriched from blood (not recorded which). The sequence links TRBV2 to TRBJ1-4, with no confidently assigned D gene. The sequence was obtained from a woman aged 18-30 years who had recovered from COVID-19. The DNA is TGTGCCAGCACCCAAGCCGGGGTGGCTAATGAAAAACTGTTTTTT. Translation gives CASTQAGVANEKLFF.